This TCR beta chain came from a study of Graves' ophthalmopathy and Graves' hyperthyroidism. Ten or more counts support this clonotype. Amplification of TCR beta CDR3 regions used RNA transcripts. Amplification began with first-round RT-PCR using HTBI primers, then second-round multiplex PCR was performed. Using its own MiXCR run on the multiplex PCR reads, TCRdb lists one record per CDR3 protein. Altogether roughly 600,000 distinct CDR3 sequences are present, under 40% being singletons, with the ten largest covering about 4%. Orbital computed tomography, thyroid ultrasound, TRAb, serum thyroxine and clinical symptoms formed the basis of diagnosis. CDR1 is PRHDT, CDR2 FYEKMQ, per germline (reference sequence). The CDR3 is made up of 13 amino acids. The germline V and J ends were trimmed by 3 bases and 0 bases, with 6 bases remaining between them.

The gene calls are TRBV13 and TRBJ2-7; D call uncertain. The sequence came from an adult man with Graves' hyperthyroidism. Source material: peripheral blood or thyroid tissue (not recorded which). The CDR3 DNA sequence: TGTGCCAGCAGCTTCCCGGACTCCTACGAGCAGTACTTC. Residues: CASSFPDSYEQYF.